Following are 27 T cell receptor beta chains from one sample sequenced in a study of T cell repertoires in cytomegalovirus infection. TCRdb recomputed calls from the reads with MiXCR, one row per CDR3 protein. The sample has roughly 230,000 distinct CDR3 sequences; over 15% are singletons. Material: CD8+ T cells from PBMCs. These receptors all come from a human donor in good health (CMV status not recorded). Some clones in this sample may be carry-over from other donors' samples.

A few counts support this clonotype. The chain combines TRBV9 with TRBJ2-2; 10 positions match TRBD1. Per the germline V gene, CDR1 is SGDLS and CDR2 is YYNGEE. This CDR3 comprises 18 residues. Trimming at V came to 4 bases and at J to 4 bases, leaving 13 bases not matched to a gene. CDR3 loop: CASSPPLRGQGFTGELFF. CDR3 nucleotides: TGTGCCAGCAGCCCCCCCCTCAGGGGACAGGGGTTCACCGGGGAGCTGTTTTTT. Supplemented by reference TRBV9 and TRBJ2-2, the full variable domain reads DSGVTQTPKHLITATGQRVTLRCSPRSGDLSVYWYQQSLDQGLQFLIQYYNGEERAKGNILERFSAQQFPDLHSELNLSSLELGDSALYFCASSPPLRGQGFTGELFFGEGSRLTVL.

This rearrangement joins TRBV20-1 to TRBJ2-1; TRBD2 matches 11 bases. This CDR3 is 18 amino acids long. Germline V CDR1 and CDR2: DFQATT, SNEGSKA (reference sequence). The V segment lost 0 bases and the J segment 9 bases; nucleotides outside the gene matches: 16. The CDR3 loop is CSARDPLGTSGQPGEQFF. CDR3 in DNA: TGCAGTGCTAGAGATCCCCTTGGGACTAGCGGACAACCTGGTGAGCAGTTCTTC.

The CDR3 region has the DNA TGTGCCAGCAGCGCGCCTACAGGGACCTCCTACAATGAGCAGTTCTTC. This codes for CASSAPTGTSYNEQFF. The rearrangement uses TRBV5-4 and TRBJ2-1, with D possibly matching TRBD1 (6 bases). Germline V gives CDR1 SGHNT, CDR2 YYREEE (reference sequence). The V and J ends lost 4 bases and 0 bases respectively, with 14 bases between them. This CDR3 has 16 amino acids.

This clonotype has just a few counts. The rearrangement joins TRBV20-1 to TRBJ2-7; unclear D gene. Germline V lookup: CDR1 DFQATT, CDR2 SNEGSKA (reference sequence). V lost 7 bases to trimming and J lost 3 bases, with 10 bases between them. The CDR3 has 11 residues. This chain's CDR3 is CSVTLGYEQYF. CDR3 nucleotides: TGCAGTGTCACTCTGGGCTACGAGCAGTACTTC.

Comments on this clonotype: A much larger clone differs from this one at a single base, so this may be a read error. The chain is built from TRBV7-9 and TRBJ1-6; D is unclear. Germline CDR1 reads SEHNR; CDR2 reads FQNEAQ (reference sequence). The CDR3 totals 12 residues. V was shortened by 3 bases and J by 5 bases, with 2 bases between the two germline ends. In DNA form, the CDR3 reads TGTGCCAGCAGCTTTAATAATTCACCCCTCCACTTT. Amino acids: CASSFNNSPLHF. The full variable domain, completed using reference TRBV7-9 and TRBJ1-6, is DTGVSQNPRHKITKRGQNVTFRCDPISEHNRLYWYRQTLGQGPEFLTYFQNEAQLEKSRLLSDRFSAERPKGSFSTLEIQRTEQGDSAMYLCASSFNNSPLHFGNGTRLTVT.

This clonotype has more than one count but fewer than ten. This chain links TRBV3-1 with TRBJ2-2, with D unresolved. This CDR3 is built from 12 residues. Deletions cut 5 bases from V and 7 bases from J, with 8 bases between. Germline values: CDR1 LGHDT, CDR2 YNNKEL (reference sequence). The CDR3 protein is CASSADDGELFF. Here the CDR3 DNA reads TGTGCCAGCAGCGCGGACGACGGGGAGCTGTTTTTT. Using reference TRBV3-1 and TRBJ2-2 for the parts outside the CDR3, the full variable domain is DTAVSQTPKYLVTQMGNDKSIKCEQNLGHDTMYWYKQDSKKFLKIMFSYNNKELIINETVPNRFSPKSPDKAHLNLHINSLELGDSAVYFCASSADDGELFFGEGSRLTVL.

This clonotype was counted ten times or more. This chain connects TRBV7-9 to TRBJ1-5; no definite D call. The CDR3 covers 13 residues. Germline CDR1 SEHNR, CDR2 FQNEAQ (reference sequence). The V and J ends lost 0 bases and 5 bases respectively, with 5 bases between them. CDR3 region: CASSLAWDQPQHF. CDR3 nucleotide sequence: TGTGCCAGCAGCTTAGCGTGGGATCAGCCCCAGCATTTT. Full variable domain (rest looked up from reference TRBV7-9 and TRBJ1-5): DTGVSQNPRHKITKRGQNVTFRCDPISEHNRLYWYRQTLGQGPEFLTYFQNEAQLEKSRLLSDRFSAERPKGSFSTLEIQRTEQGDSAMYLCASSLAWDQPQHFGDGTRLSIL.

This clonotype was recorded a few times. Written as DNA, the CDR3 is TGTGCCAGCAGTGAATATTTCCAGGGGGCTGACCCACTGAACACTGAAGCTTTCTTT. This codes for CASSEYFQGADPLNTEAFF. This chain uses TRBV25-1 with TRBJ1-1; 8 bases match TRBD1. Germline trimming cut 0 bases from V and 0 bases from J; bases unmatched to any gene: 12. There are 19 residues in the CDR3. CDR1 is MGHDK, CDR2 SYGVNS, per germline.

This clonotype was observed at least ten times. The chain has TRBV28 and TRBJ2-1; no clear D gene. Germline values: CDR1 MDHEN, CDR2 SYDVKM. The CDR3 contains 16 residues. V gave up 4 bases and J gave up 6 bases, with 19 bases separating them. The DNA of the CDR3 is TGTGCCAGCAGTTCGTCAAAGCCGGGCCTTACCAATGAGCAGTTCTTC. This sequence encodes CASSSSKPGLTNEQFF.

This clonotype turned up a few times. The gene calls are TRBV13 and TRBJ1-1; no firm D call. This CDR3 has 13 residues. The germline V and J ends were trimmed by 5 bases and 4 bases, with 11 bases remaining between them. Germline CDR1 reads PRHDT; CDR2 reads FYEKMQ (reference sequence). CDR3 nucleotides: TGTGCCAGCAGCCCAACAGATGTCACTGAAGCTTTCTTT. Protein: CASSPTDVTEAFF.

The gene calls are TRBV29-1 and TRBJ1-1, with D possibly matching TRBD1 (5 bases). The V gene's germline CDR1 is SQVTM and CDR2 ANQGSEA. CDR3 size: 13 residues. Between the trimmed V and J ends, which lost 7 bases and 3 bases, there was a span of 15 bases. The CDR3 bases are TGCAGCGCTGCGGGGGGGTTGGACACTGAAGCTTTCTTT. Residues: CSAAGGLDTEAFF.

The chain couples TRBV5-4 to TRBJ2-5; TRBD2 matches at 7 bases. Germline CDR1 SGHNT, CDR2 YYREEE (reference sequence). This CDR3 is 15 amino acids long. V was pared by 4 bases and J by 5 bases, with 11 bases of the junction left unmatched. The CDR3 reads CASSPEAGIGETQYF. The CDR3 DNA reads TGTGCCAGCAGCCCGGAAGCGGGGATCGGGGAGACCCAGTACTTC.

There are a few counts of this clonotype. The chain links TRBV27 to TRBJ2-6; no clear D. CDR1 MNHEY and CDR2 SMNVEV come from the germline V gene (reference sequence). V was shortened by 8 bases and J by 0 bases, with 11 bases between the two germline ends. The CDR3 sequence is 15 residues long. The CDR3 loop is CASAKSSSGANVLTF. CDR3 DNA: TGTGCCAGCGCTAAATCCAGCTCTGGGGCCAACGTCCTGACTTTC.

In DNA, the CDR3 is TGCGCCAGCATCGGGGGGAACTCCTACGAGCAGTACTTC. Protein sequence: CASIGGNSYEQYF. The chain carries TRBV5-1 and TRBJ2-7, with 7 bases lining up with TRBD2. This CDR3 has 13 residues. CDR1 SGHRS and CDR2 YFSETQ come from the germline V gene. The trim removed 6 bases at V and 0 bases at J, leaving 3 bases unmatched.

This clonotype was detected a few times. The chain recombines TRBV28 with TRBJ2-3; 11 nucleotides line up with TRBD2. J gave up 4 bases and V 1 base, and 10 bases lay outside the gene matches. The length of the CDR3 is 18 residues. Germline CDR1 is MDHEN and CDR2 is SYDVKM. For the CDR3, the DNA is TGTGCCAGCAGTTTATCCCCCAATAGCGGGGGGGCCTCAGATACGCAGTATTTT. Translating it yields CASSLSPNSGGASDTQYF.

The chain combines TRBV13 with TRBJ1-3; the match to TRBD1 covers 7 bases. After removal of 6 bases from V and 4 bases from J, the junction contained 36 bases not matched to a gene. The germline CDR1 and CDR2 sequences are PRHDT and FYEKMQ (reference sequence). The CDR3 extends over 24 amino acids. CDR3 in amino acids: CASRPPDREFAPRDETPGGNTIYF. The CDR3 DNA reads TGTGCCAGCAGACCTCCAGACAGGGAGTTCGCCCCCCGCGACGAGACCCCCGGAGGAAACACCATATATTTT.

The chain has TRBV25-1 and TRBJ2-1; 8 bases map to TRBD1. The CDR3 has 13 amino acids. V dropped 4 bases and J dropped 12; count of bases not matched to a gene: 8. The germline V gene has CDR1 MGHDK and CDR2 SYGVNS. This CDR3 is CASSVQPGTGQFF. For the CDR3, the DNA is TGTGCCAGCAGTGTCCAACCCGGGACAGGGCAGTTCTTC. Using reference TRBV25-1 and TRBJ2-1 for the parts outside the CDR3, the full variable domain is EADIYQTPRYLVIGTGKKITLECSQTMGHDKMYWYQQDPGMELHLIHYSYGVNSTEKGDLSSESTVSRIRTEHFPLTLESARPSHTSQYLCASSVQPGTGQFFGPGTRLTVL.

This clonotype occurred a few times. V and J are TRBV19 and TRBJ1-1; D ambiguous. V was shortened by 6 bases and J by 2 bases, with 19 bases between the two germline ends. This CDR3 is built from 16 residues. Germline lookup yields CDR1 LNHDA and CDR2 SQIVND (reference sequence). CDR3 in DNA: TGTGCCAGTAGAAGACTCCGTCAGAACTTAAACACTGAAGCTTTCTTT. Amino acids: CASRRLRQNLNTEAFF.

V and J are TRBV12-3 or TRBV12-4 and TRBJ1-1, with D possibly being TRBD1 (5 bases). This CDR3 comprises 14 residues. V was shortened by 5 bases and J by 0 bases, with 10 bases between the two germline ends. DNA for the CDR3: TGTGCCAGCAGTCCCCCGGGACTGAACACTGAAGCTTTCTTT. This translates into CASSPPGLNTEAFF.

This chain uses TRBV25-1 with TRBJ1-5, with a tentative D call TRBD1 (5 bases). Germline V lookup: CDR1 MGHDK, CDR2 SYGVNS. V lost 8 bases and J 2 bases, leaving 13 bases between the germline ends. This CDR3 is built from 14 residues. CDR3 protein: CASRPAGRNQPQHF. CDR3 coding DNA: TGTGCCAGCCGCCCGGCGGGACGCAATCAGCCCCAGCATTTT.

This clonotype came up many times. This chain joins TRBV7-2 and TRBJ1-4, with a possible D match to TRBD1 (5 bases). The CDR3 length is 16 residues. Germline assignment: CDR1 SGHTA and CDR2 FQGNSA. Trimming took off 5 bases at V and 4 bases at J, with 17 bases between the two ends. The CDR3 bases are TGTGCCAGCAGCCCACAGGCCGGGGACTTTAATGAAAAACTGTTTTTT. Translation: CASSPQAGDFNEKLFF.

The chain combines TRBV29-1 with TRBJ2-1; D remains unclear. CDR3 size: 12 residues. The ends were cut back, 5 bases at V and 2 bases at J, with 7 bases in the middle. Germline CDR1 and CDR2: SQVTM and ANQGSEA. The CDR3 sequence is CSVLRAYNEQFF. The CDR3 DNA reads TGCAGCGTTCTCAGAGCCTACAATGAGCAGTTCTTC.

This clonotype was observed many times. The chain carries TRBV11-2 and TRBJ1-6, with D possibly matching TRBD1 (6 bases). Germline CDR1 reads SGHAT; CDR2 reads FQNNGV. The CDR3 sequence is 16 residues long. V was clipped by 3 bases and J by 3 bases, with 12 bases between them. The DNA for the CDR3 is TGTGCCAGCAGCTTTCGGGGGGCAGACTATAATTCACCCCTCCACTTT. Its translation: CASSFRGADYNSPLHF.

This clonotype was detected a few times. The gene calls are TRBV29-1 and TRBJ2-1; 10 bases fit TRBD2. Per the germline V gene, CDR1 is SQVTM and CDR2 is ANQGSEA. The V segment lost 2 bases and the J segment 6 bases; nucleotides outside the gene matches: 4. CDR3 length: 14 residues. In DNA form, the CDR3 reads TGCAGCGTTGAAATTGGGACTAGCGTCAATGAGCAGTTCTTC. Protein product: CSVEIGTSVNEQFF.

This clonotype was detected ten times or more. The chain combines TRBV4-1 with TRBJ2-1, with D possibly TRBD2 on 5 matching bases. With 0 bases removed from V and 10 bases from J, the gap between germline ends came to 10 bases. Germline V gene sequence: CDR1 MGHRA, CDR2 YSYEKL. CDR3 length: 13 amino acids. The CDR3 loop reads CASSQDRGWEQFF. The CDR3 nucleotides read TGCGCCAGCAGCCAAGATCGGGGTTGGGAGCAGTTCTTC.

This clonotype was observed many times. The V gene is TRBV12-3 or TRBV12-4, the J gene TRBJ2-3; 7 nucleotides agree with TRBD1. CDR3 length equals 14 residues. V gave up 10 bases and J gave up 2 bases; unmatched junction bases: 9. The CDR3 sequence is CATNRDSNTDTQYF. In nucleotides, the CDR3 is TGTGCCACGAACCGGGACAGCAACACAGATACGCAGTATTTT.

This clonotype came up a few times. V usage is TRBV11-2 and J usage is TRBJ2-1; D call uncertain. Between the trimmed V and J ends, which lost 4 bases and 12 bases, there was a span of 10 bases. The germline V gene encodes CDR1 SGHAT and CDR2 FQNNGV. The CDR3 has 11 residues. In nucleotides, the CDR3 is TGTGCCAGCAGCTACGATCCCCGGCAGTTCTTC. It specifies CASSYDPRQFF.